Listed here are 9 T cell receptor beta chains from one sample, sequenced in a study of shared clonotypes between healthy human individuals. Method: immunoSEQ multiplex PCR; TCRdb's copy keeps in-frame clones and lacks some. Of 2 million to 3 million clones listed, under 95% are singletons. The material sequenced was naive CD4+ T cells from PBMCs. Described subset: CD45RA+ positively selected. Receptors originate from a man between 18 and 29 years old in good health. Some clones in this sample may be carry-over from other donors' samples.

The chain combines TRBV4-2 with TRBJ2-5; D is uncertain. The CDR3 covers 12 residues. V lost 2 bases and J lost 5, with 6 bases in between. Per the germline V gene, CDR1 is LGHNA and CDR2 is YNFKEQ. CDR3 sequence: CASSQQRETQYF. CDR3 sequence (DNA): TGTGCCAGCAGCCAACAGAGGGAGACCCAGTACTTC.

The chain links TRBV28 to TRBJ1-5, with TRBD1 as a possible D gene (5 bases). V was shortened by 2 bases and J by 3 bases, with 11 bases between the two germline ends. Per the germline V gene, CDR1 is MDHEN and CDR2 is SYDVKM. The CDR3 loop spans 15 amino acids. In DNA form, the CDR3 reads TGTGCCAGCAGTTTAGGGCAGGGCTTCAATCAGCCCCAGCATTTT. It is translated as CASSLGQGFNQPQHF. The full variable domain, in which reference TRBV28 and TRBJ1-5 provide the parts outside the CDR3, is DVKVTQSSRYLVKRTGEKVFLECVQDMDHENMFWYRQDPGLGLRLIYFSYDVKMKEKGDIPEGYSVSREKKERFSLILESASTNQTSMYLCASSLGQGFNQPQHFGDGTRLSIL.

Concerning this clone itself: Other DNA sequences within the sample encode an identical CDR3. CDR3 bases: TGTGCCAGCGGGGGGGACGGACCCAGTTTCGACGAGCAGTACTTC. Residues: CASGGDGPSFDEQYF. The gene calls are TRBV28 and TRBJ2-7, with TRBD2 matching 7 bases. This CDR3 is built from 15 residues. Germline CDR1 is MDHEN and CDR2 is SYDVKM. The V and J ends lost 8 bases and 5 bases, in that order; junction bases with no gene match: 15.

CDR3: CASSHRPGTGTNEQFF. The CDR3 bases are TGTGCCAGCAGCCACAGGCCCGGGACGGGGACGAATGAGCAGTTCTTC. The J gene is TRBJ2-1, the V gene TRBV7-2; D might be TRBD1 or TRBD2, each matching 5 bases. The CDR3 consists of 16 residues. The germline gives CDR1 SGHTA, CDR2 FQGNSA. V lost 5 bases, J lost 7 bases, and 21 bases lay in between.

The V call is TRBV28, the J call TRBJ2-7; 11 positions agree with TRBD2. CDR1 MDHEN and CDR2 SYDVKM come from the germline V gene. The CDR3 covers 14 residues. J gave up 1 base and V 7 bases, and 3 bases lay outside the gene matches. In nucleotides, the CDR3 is TGTGCCAGCAAACTAGCGGGAGTTTCCTACGAGCAGTACTTC. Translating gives CASKLAGVSYEQYF.

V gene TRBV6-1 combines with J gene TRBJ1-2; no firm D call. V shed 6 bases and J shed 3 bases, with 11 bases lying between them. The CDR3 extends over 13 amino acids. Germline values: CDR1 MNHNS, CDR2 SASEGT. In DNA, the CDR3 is TGTGCCAGCAGGGCCGCGACGGACTATGGCTACACCTTC. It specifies CASRAATDYGYTF.

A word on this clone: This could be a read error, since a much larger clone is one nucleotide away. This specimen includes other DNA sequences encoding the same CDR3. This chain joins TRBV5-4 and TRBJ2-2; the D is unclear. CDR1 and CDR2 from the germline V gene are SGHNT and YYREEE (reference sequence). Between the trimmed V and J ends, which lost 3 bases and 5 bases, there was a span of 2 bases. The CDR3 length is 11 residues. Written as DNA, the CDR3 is TGTGCCAGCAGCTCAACCGGGGAGCTGTTTTTT. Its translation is CASSSTGELFF.

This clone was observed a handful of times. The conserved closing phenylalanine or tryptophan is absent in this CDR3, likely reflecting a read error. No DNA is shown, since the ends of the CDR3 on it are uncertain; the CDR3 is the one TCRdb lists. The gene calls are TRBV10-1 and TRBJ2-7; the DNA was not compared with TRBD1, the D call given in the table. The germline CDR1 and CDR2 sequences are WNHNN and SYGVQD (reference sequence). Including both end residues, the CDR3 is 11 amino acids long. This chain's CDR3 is CASSGRDRGQD.

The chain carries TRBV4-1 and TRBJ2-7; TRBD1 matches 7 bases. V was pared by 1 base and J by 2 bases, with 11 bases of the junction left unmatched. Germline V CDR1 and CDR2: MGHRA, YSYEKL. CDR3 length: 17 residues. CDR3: CASSQGPGDRITYEQYF. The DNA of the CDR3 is TGCGCCAGCAGCCAAGGACCCGGGGACAGAATTACCTACGAGCAGTACTTC.